This T cell receptor beta chain was documented in a study of blood T cell repertoires in COVID-19. Overall study: The cDNA or gDNA used as material had been derived from T cells, B-cell-depleted T cells, or PBMCs.

The CDR3 sequence is 14 residues long. Losses at the gene ends were 2 bases for V and 6 bases for J; bases not matched to a gene: 9. The germline V gene encodes CDR1 GTSNPN and CDR2 SVGIG (reference sequence). This table comes from immunoSEQ multiplex PCR, and its TCRdb copy is limited to in-frame clones, with some not included. The table shows a few hundred thousand clones, with 80% to 90% occurring only once. The sequencing sample was made of peripheral blood. The sequence was collected from a woman in her sixties or seventies with COVID-19, enrolled during active disease. This chain connects TRBV30 to TRBJ1-2; 7 bases are a match to TRBD1. This CDR3 is CAWSPGAGGNGYTF. The DNA for the CDR3 is TGTGCCTGGAGTCCCGGGGCAGGGGGTAATGGCTACACCTTC.